These T cell receptor beta chains were read from a single sample in a study of cytomegalovirus exposure and HLA in healthy donors. Assay used: immunoSEQ multiplex PCR; TCRdb lists only in-frame clones, some missing. The data hold fewer than 120,000 clones, with around 80% observed a single time. The sample taken for sequencing was PBMCs. Source of these receptors: a man aged 30 to 45 in good health and CMV-seropositive. Each CDR3 is given with its conserved first and last residue. A D gene is named only where the DNA matches it firmly. The listing skips clone size in some rows; elsewhere it reads once, few, many or a size class.

v_gene	j_gene	abundance	d_gene	CDR3aa	CDR3nt
TRBV11-2	TRBJ1-3	-	-	CASSLGAGVGNTIYF	TGTGCCAGCAGCTTAGGTGCAGGGGTGGGAAACACCATATATTTT
TRBV27	TRBJ1-1	-	TRBD1	CASSSQGLGAEAFF	TGTGCCAGCAGTTCACAGGGGCTGGGGGCTGAAGCTTTCTTT
TRBV6-5	TRBJ1-1	-	TRBD1	CASSYGQGVSEAFF	TGTGCCAGCAGTTACGGACAGGGGGTATCTGAAGCTTTCTTT
TRBV4-2	TRBJ1-2	-	TRBD1	CASSQGEWFGTGWDGYTF	TGTGCCAGCAGCCAAGGTGAATGGTTTGGGACAGGGTGGGATGGCTACACCTTC
TRBV25-1	TRBJ2-7	-	TRBD1	CASSSRDRGNEQYF	TGTGCCAGCAGTAGCCGGGACAGGGGCAACGAGCAGTACTTC
TRBV2	TRBJ2-3	-	TRBD2	CATRERGGGDTQYF	TGTGCCACCAGGGAGCGGGGGGGAGGAGATACGCAGTATTTT
TRBV7-2	TRBJ2-3	-	-	CASSTSGLNTQYF	TGTGCCAGCAGCACGTCAGGTCTGAATACGCAGTATTTT
TRBV6-5	TRBJ1-2	-	TRBD1	CASRGTADAIGYTF	TGTGCCAGCAGGGGGACAGCCGACGCTATTGGCTACACCTTC
TRBV19	TRBJ1-5	-	-	CASSMGTDRRNQPQHF	TGTGCCAGTAGTATGGGGACCGACAGGCGCAATCAGCCCCAGCATTTT
TRBV29-1	TRBJ1-2	-	TRBD1	CSVESGQGDGYGYTF	TGCAGCGTTGAGTCGGGACAGGGGGACGGCTATGGCTACACCTTC
TRBV6-5	TRBJ2-3	-	TRBD1	CASSYLDRGSTDTQYF	TGTGCCAGCAGTTACTTAGACAGGGGGAGCACAGATACGCAGTATTTT
TRBV30	TRBJ1-4	-	-	CAWSGGGQSEKLFF	TGTGCCTGGAGTGGGGGGGGGCAGAGCGAAAAACTGTTTTTT
TRBV21-1	TRBJ1-4	-	-	CASTPWEGSNEKLFF	TGTGCCAGCACCCCGTGGGAGGGCAGTAATGAAAAACTGTTTTTT
TRBV6-5	TRBJ1-2	-	TRBD1	CASSSGQGGYTF	TGTGCCAGCAGCTCTGGACAGGGGGGCTACACCTTC
TRBV7-2	TRBJ2-3	-	TRBD2	CASSLDSSGGSDTQYF	TGTGCCAGCAGCTTGGATTCTAGCGGGGGCTCAGATACGCAGTATTTT
TRBV12-5	TRBJ1-1	-	-	CASGLKTQGAFF	TGTGCTAGTGGTTTGAAGACCCAGGGGGCTTTCTTT
TRBV30	TRBJ1-6	once	TRBD1	CAWSVTGGNSPLHF	TGTGCCTGGAGTGTAACAGGGGGGAATTCACCCCTCCACTTT
TRBV10-1	TRBJ1-3	-	-	CASIPDTIGKNTIYF	TGCGCCAGCATTCCGGACACCATTGGCAAAAACACCATATATTTT
TRBV6-4	TRBJ2-7	-	TRBD1	CASSEDRAGEQYF	TGTGCCAGCAGTGAGGACAGGGCCGGCGAGCAGTACTTC
TRBV4-1	TRBJ2-1	-	-	CASSQAPGNYNEQFF	TGCGCCAGCAGCCAAGCTCCAGGAAATTACAATGAGCAGTTCTTC
TRBV7-2	TRBJ2-7	-	-	CASSLQGPGEQYF	TGTGCCAGCAGCCTACAGGGTCCAGGCGAGCAGTACTTC
TRBV12-5	TRBJ2-1	-	-	CASEGSPRYNEQFF	TGTGCTAGTGAGGGGTCGCCTCGGTACAATGAGCAGTTCTTC
TRBV11-2	TRBJ2-2	-	TRBD2	CASSPGLADGELFF	TGTGCCAGCAGCCCTGGACTAGCCGACGGGGAGCTGTTTTTT
TRBV7-6	TRBJ2-1	-	TRBD1	CASSDTGEWNEQFF	TGTGCCAGCAGCGACACAGGGGAGTGGAATGAGCAGTTCTTC
TRBV5-1	TRBJ2-1	-	TRBD2	CASSLAWGLAGHNEQFF	TGCGCCAGCAGCTTGGCTTGGGGACTAGCGGGCCACAATGAGCAGTTCTTC
TRBV5-5	TRBJ2-7	-	TRBD2	CASSLTGGLYEQYF	TGTGCCAGCAGCTTGACGGGGGGGCTGTACGAGCAGTACTTC
TRBV4-1	TRBJ2-5	-	-	CASSQDTSLETQYF	TGCGCCAGCAGCCAAGATACTAGTTTAGAGACCCAGTACTTC
TRBV19	TRBJ2-5	-	TRBD1	CASSQGTGRETQYF	TGTGCCAGTAGCCAAGGGACAGGGCGAGAGACCCAGTACTTC
TRBV10-2	TRBJ2-1	-	TRBD2	CASSSGGAYNEQFF	TGCGCCAGCAGTAGCGGGGGGGCCTACAATGAGCAGTTCTTC
TRBV6-5	TRBJ2-7	few	-	CASSTIRQVSYEQYF	TGTGCCAGCAGTACTATCCGACAGGTATCCTACGAGCAGTACTTC